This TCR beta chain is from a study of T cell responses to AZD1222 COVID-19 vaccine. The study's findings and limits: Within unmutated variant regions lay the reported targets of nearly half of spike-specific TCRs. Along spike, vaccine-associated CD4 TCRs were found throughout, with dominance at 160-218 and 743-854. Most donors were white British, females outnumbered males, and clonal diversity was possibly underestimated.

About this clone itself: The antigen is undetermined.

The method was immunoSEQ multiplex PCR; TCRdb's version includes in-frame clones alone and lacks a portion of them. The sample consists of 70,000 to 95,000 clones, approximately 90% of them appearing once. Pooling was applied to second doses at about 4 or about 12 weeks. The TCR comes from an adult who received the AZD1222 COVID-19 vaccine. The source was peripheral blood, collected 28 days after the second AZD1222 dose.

The CDR3: CASSGTLAGGPGLGETQYF. CDR3 coding DNA: TGTGCCAGCAGTGGGACCCTCGCGGGAGGGCCCGGGCTCGGGGAGACCCAGTACTTC. The chain has TRBV3-1 (or the pseudogene TRBV3-2) and TRBJ2-5; TRBD2 matches 9 bases. With V trimmed by 6 bases and J by 5 bases, 22 bases remained unmatched. Per germline, CDR1 LGHDT and CDR2 YNNKEL (reference sequence). The CDR3 contains 19 residues.